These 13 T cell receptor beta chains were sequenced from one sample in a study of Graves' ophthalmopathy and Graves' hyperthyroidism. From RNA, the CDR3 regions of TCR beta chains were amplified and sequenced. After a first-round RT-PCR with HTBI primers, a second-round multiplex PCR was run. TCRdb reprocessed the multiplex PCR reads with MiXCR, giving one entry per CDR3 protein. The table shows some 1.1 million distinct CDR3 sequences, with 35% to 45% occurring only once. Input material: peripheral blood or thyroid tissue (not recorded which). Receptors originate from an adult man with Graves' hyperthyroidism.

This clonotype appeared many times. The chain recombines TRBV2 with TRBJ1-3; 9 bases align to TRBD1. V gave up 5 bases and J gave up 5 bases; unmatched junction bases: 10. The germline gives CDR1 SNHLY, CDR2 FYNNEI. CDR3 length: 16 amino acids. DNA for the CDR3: TGTGCCAGCAGTCCCCCGGGACAGGGTTTGAGAAACACCATATATTTT. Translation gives CASSPPGQGLRNTIYF. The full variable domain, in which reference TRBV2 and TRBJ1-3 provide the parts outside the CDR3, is EPEVTQTPSHQVTQMGQEVILRCVPISNHLYFYWYRQILGQKVEFLVSFYNNEISEKSEIFDDQFSVERPDGSNFTLKIRSTKLEDSAMYFCASSPPGQGLRNTIYFGEGSWLTVV.

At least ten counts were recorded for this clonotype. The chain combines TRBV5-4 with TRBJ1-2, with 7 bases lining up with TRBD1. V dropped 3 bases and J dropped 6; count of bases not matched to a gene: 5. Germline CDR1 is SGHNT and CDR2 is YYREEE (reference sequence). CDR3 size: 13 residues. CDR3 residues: CASSSQGLDGYTF. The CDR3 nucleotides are TGTGCCAGCAGCTCACAGGGGTTAGATGGCTACACCTTC.

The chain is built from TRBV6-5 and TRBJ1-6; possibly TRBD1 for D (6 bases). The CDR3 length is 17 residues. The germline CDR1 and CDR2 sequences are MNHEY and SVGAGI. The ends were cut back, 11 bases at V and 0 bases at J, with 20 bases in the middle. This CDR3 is CAGAGTPIFSYNSPLHF. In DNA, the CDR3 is TGTGCCGGAGCCGGGACACCGATATTCTCCTATAATTCACCCCTCCACTTT.

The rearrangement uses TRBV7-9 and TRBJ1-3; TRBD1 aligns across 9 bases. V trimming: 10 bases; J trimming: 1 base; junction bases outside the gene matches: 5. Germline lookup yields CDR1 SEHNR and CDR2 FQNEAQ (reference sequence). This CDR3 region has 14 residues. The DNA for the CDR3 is TGTGCCACCCCGGGACAGGGTTCTGGAAACACCATATATTTT. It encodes CATPGQGSGNTIYF.

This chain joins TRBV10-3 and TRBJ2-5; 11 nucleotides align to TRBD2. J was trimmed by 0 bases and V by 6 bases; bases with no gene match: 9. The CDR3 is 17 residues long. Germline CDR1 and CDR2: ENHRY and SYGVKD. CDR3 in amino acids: CAIRATSGILNQETQYF. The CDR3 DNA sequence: TGTGCCATCAGGGCGACTAGCGGGATATTAAACCAAGAGACCCAGTACTTC.

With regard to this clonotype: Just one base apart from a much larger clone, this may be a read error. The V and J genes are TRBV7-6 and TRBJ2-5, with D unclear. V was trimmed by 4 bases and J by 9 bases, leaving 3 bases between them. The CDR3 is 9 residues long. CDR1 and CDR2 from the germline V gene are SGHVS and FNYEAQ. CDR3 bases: TGTGCCAGCAGCTCAGCCCAGTACTTC. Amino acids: CASSSAQYF.

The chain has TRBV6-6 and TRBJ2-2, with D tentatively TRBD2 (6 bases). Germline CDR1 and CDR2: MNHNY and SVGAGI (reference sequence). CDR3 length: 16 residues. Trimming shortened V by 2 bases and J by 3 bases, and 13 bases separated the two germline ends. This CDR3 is CASSYGGVQYTGELFF. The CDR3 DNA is TGTGCCAGCAGTTACGGAGGGGTGCAATACACCGGGGAGCTGTTTTTT.

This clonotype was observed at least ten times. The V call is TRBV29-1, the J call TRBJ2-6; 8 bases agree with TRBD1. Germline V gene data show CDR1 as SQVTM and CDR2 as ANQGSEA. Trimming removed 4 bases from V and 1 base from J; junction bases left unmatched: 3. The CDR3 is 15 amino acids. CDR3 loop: CSVGTGSSGANVLTF. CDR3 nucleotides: TGCAGCGTTGGGACAGGGAGTTCTGGGGCCAACGTCCTGACTTTC. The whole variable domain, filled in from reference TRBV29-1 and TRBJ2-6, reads SAVISQKPSRDICQRGTSLTIQCQVDSQVTMMFWYRQQPGQSLTLIATANQGSEATYESGFVIDKFPISRPNLTFSTLTVSNMSPEDSSIYLCSVGTGSSGANVLTFGAGSRLTVL.

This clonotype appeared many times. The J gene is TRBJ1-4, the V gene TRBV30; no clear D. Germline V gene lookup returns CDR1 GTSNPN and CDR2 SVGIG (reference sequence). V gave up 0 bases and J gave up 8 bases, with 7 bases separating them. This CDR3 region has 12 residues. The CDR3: CAWSVLREKLFF. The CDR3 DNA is TGTGCCTGGAGTGTACTTAGGGAAAAACTGTTTTTT. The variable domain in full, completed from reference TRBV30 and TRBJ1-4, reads SQTIHQWPATLVQPVGSPLSLECTVEGTSNPNLYWYRQAAGRGLQLLFYSVGIGQISSEVPQNLSASRPQDRQFILSSKKLLLSDSGFYLCAWSVLREKLFFGSGTQLSVL.

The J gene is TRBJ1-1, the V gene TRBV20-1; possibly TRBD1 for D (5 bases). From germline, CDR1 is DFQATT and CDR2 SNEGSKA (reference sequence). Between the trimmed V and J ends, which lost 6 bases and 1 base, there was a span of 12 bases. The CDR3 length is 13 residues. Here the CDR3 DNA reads TGCAGTGCCCGGGACCTACAGAACACTGAAGCTTTCTTT. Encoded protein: CSARDLQNTEAFF.

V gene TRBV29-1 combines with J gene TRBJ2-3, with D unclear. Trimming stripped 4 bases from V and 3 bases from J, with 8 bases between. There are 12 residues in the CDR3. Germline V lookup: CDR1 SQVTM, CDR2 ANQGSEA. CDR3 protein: CSVGVVTDTQYF. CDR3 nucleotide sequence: TGCAGCGTTGGGGTGGTAACAGATACGCAGTATTTT.

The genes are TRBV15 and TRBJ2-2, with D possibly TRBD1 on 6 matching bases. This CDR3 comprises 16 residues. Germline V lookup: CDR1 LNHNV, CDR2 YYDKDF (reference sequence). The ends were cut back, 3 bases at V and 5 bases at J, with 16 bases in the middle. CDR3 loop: CATSRLGTGWTGELFF. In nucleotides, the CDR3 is TGTGCCACCAGCAGGTTGGGAACAGGGTGGACCGGGGAGCTGTTTTTT.

The CDR3: CAIRRDSYEQYF. The CDR3 region has the DNA TGTGCCATCAGACGGGACAGTTACGAGCAGTACTTC. The V and J genes are TRBV10-3 and TRBJ2-7, with 7 nucleotides matching TRBD1. This CDR3 is 12 amino acids long. Trimming took 6 bases from V and 4 from J; bases not matched to a gene: 3. Per the germline V gene, CDR1 is ENHRY and CDR2 is SYGVKD.